This paragraph reports one T cell receptor (beta chain). This clonotype was counted ten times or more. The antigen this receptor binds is unknown. Base qualities are missing; no much larger clone stands one base away. V ends up 3 bases short and J 0 bases short, with an unmatched junction base count of 8. The CDR3 spans 17 residues, from the cysteine through the phenylalanine. CDR3 DNA is the only sequence kept; it has 51 bases, read in frame from the first base. CDR1 ENHRY and CDR2 SYGVKD are derived from the germline V gene. This specimen belongs to a study of T-cell reconstitution after alpha-beta-depleted transplantation in children listed by TCRdb under 2016. About the full investigation: Using TCR repertoire profiling, the study followed T-cell immune reconstitution in a quantitative way in children after TCRalphabeta/CD19-depleted allogeneic hematopoietic cell transplantation.

Library prep was done by PCR. TCRdb shows the sequencer as Illumina HiSeq 2500. TCR libraries were prepared with molecular barcoding, using unique molecular identifiers to normalize TCRbeta repertoire quantification. TCRdb reprocessing: public reads trimmed at Q25 with fastp, clones called with MiXCR, in-frame beta chains kept. For every CDR3 protein sequence, its rows merge into one entry that carries the most common genes and DNA. This sample holds about half a million distinct CDR3 sequences; about 12% were observed only once. The ten largest clones add up to over 5.5% of the sample. The rearranged chain carries TRBV10-3 and TRBJ2-7, with 10 middle bases fitting TRBD2. The sample consisted of PBMCs from the stem cell graft donor, taken from the stem cell graft. This TCR was sampled from a human donor who donated a stem cell graft to a child with combined immunodeficiency. The CDR3 region reads CAISDFPSGSSSYEQYF. The nucleotides are TGTGCCATCAGTGACTTCCCTAGCGGGAGCAGCTCCTACGAGCAGTACTTC.